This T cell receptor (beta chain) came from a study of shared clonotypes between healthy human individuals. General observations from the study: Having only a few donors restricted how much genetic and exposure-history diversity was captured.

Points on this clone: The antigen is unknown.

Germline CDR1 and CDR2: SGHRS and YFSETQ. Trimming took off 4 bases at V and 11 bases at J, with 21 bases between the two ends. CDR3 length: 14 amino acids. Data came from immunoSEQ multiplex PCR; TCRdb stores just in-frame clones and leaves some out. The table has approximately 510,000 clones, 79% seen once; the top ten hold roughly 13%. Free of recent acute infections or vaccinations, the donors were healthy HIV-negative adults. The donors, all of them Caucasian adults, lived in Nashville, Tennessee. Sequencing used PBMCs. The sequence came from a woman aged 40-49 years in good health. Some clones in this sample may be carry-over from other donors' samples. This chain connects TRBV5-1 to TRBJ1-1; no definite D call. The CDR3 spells CASSRLTWGIRAFF. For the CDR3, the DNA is TGCGCCAGCAGCCGTCTCACCTGGGGTATCAGGGCTTTCTTT. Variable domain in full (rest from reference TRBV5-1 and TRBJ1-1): KAGVTQTPRYLIKTRGQQVTLSCSPISGHRSVSWYQQTPGQGLQFLFEYFSETQRNKGNFPGRFSGRQFSNSRSEMNVSTLELGDSALYLCASSRLTWGIRAFFGQGTRLTVV.